The 28 T cell receptor beta chains reported below all come from one sample, sequenced in a study of T-cell reconstitution after alpha-beta-depleted transplantation in children. Unique molecular identifiers featured in how the TCRbeta library was prepared. TCRdb fed the PCR reads into MiXCR, producing one record per CDR3 protein. This sample has hundreds of thousands of distinct CDR3 sequences, with approximately 20% found just once. Sample: PBMCs from the stem cell graft donor, taken from the stem cell graft. These receptor sequences come from a human donor who donated a stem cell graft to a child with acute lymphoblastic leukemia.

This clonotype was detected only a few times. The rearrangement joins TRBV15 to TRBJ2-3, with D possibly being TRBD1 (5 bases). CDR1 and CDR2 from the germline V gene are LNHNV and YYDKDF (reference sequence). CDR3 length equals 15 residues. V dropped 3 bases and J dropped 4 bases, with 14 bases sitting between them. The CDR3, as DNA: TGTGCCACCAGCAGGGGTAGCCAGGGTTCAGATACGCAGTATTTT. As protein: CATSRGSQGSDTQYF.

This clonotype was counted a few times. The chain carries TRBV27 and TRBJ1-1, with 10 bases fitting TRBD1. This CDR3 is 17 amino acids long. Unmatched junction bases numbered 12, after V lost 4 bases and J lost 4 bases. Germline assignment: CDR1 MNHEY and CDR2 SMNVEV (reference sequence). For the CDR3, the DNA is TGTGCCAGCAGTTCGTTAAGGACAGGGGGTGGTAGCACTGAAGCTTTCTTT. Residues: CASSSLRTGGGSTEAFF.

This clonotype came up a few times. J is TRBJ2-3 and V is TRBV5-1; no clear D. CDR1 and CDR2 (germline): SGHRS, YFSETQ. Between the trimmed V and J ends, which lost 4 bases and 9 bases, there was a span of 21 bases. CDR3 length: 15 residues. DNA of the CDR3: TGCGCCAGCAGCCCCCACCCATCGCTGGAGAGCACGCAGTATTTT. It yields the protein CASSPHPSLESTQYF. The full variable domain, with the rest looked up from reference TRBV5-1 and TRBJ2-3, is KAGVTQTPRYLIKTRGQQVTLSCSPISGHRSVSWYQQTPGQGLQFLFEYFSETQRNKGNFPGRFSGRQFSNSRSEMNVSTLELGDSALYLCASSPHPSLESTQYFGPGTRLTVL.

V gene TRBV29-1 combines with J gene TRBJ2-3; maybe TRBD2 (5 bases). The CDR3 length is 14 residues. Germline V CDR1 and CDR2: SQVTM, ANQGSEA. The V and J ends lost 4 bases and 2 bases respectively, with 13 bases between them. The CDR3 protein is CSVVFVGDTDTQYF. In DNA form, the CDR3 reads TGCAGCGTTGTATTCGTCGGGGACACAGATACGCAGTATTTT.

The sample holds many counts of this clonotype. The chain has TRBV3-1 and TRBJ2-7, with D possibly matching TRBD1 (6 bases). The germline CDR1 and CDR2 sequences are LGHDT and YNNKEL (reference sequence). V lost 3 bases and J 1 base, leaving 7 bases between the germline ends. The CDR3 spans 13 residues. DNA of the CDR3: TGTGCCAGCAGCCACAGGGGTTCCTACGAGCAGTACTTC. Translating gives CASSHRGSYEQYF.

Turning to this clonotype: Likely a read error: the CDR3 ends without its conserved phenylalanine or tryptophan. The chain recombines TRBV14 with TRBJ2-1; perhaps TRBD1 as D (6 bases). The length of the CDR3 is 15 residues. The ends were cut back, 5 bases at V and 6 bases at J, with 17 bases in the middle. Germline V gene sequence: CDR1 SGHDN, CDR2 FVKESK. The CDR3 nucleotides are TGTGCCAGCAGCTGGGGTCAGGGGAACCCCAATGAGCAGTTCTTG. Its protein product is CASSWGQGNPNEQFL.

The rearrangement joins TRBV5-1 to TRBJ2-3; D is undetermined. CDR1 SGHRS and CDR2 YFSETQ come from the germline V gene. CDR3 length: 13 residues. V was cut by 2 bases and J by 2 bases, with 6 bases left in between. CDR3 loop: CASSFPVTDTQYF. The CDR3 DNA sequence: TGCGCCAGCAGCTTTCCGGTCACAGATACGCAGTATTTT.

The rearrangement links TRBV12-3 or TRBV12-4 to TRBJ1-5; 9 bases are shared with TRBD1. The J segment lost 6 bases and the V segment lost 5 bases, leaving 8 bases of the junction unmatched. This CDR3 has 15 residues. CDR3 coding DNA: TGTGCCAGCAGTCCGGGACAGGGCTCGGCTCAGCCCCAGCATTTT. Residues: CASSPGQGSAQPQHF.

The chain couples TRBV6-5 to TRBJ2-5; 8 bases map to TRBD1. Looked up from germline, CDR1 is MNHEY and CDR2 is SVGAGI. The CDR3 loop spans 16 amino acids. V trimming: 2 bases; J trimming: 5 bases; junction bases outside the gene matches: 10. CDR3 in DNA: TGTGCCAGCAGTTACGAGGGCAGGGGGCATTTCGAGACCCAGTACTTC. This codes for CASSYEGRGHFETQYF.

The gene calls are TRBV7-9 and TRBJ1-5; maybe TRBD1 (5 bases). The CDR3 covers 15 residues. The V gene's germline CDR1 is SEHNR and CDR2 FQNEAQ (reference sequence). The V end lost 5 bases, the J end lost 5 bases, and 16 bases lay between the germline ends. The CDR3 is CASSQTAGPYQPQHF. The DNA of the CDR3 is TGTGCCAGCAGCCAGACAGCTGGGCCTTATCAGCCCCAGCATTTT. The full variable domain, rest sourced from reference TRBV7-9 and TRBJ1-5, is DTGVSQNPRHKITKRGQNVTFRCDPISEHNRLYWYRQTLGQGPEFLTYFQNEAQLEKSRLLSDRFSAERPKGSFSTLEIQRTEQGDSAMYLCASSQTAGPYQPQHFGDGTRLSIL.

This clonotype was seen more than once but under ten times. This sequence joins TRBV5-1 and TRBJ2-1, with TRBD2 matching over 15 bases. Losses at the gene ends were 3 bases for V and 8 bases for J; bases not matched to a gene: 12. This CDR3 has 18 amino acids. Germline CDR1 SGHRS, CDR2 YFSETQ. The CDR3 loop is CASSSSRTSGRVGDEQFF. The CDR3 bases are TGCGCCAGCAGCTCGTCCAGGACTAGCGGGAGGGTAGGCGATGAGCAGTTCTTC.

The chain is built from TRBV19 and TRBJ2-1, with D perhaps TRBD2 (6 bases). V was shortened by 7 bases and J by 0 bases, with 10 bases between the two germline ends. The CDR3 is made up of 14 amino acids. The germline V gene encodes CDR1 LNHDA and CDR2 SQIVND (reference sequence). In nucleotides, the CDR3 is TGTGCCAGTATCGACGGGAGCTCCTACAATGAGCAGTTCTTC. It is translated as CASIDGSSYNEQFF.

This clonotype came up many times. V usage is TRBV12-3 or TRBV12-4 and J usage is TRBJ1-1, with 9 bases lining up with TRBD1. After removal of 6 bases from V and 1 base from J, the junction contained 3 bases not matched to a gene. This CDR3 region has 14 residues. The CDR3 spells CASSLQGANTEAFF. DNA for the CDR3: TGTGCCAGCAGCTTACAGGGGGCGAACACTGAAGCTTTCTTT.

The sample holds many counts of this clonotype. The rearrangement links TRBV3-1 to TRBJ2-3; D is possibly TRBD1 (5 bases). The germline V and J ends were trimmed by 4 bases and 6 bases, with 11 bases remaining between them. Germline V lookup: CDR1 LGHDT, CDR2 YNNKEL (reference sequence). The CDR3 contains 13 residues. The CDR3 is CASSLDSPDTQYF. CDR3 coding DNA: TGTGCCAGCAGCCTAGACAGCCCGGATACGCAGTATTTT.

The chain recombines TRBV7-3 with TRBJ1-1, with D unclear. CDR1 is SGHTA, CDR2 FQGTGA, per germline. This CDR3 region has 14 residues. V dropped 2 bases and J dropped 4 bases, with 11 bases sitting between them. DNA of the CDR3: TGTGCCAGCAGCTTAGGTGGGGTCGCCACTGAAGCTTTCTTT. It specifies CASSLGGVATEAFF.

The chain has TRBV5-1 and TRBJ2-1; no definite D call. Trimming stripped 4 bases from V and 1 base from J, with 9 bases between. Germline V gives CDR1 SGHRS, CDR2 YFSETQ. The CDR3 runs 14 residues. Here the CDR3 reads CASSVGNSYNEQFF. The CDR3 nucleotides are TGCGCCAGCAGCGTTGGTAATTCCTACAATGAGCAGTTCTTC.

This clonotype was counted a few times. The chain couples TRBV6-5 to TRBJ2-3; TRBD2 aligns across 8 bases. Trimming at V came to 2 bases and at J to 0 bases, leaving 13 bases not matched to a gene. The CDR3 contains 19 residues. Germline V gene data show CDR1 as MNHEY and CDR2 as SVGAGI. CDR3 sequence reads: CASSYEGGAGVMSTDTQYF. CDR3 DNA: TGTGCCAGCAGTTACGAGGGGGGAGCGGGAGTTATGAGCACAGATACGCAGTATTTT.

This clonotype was detected only a few times. The chain recombines TRBV4-1 with TRBJ2-7; D is undetermined. Germline V gene lookup returns CDR1 MGHRA and CDR2 YSYEKL. This CDR3 contains 14 residues. V dropped 0 bases and J dropped 3 bases, with 9 bases sitting between them. The DNA of the CDR3 is TGCGCCAGCAGCCAAGAAACAGCCTACTACGAGCAGTACTTC. It codes for CASSQETAYYEQYF.

This clonotype was observed a handful of times. The chain combines TRBV2 with TRBJ2-3, with D maybe TRBD2 (6 bases). The germline V gene encodes CDR1 SNHLY and CDR2 FYNNEI. Trimming cost V 3 bases and J 2 bases, with 12 bases left between them. The CDR3 length is 15 residues. The CDR3 spells CASSDESGLTDTQYF. The DNA of the CDR3 is TGTGCCAGCAGTGACGAGAGCGGGCTCACAGATACGCAGTATTTT.

This chain's CDR3 is CAGQSGGREPEYF. The CDR3, as DNA: TGTGCCGGACAATCGGGAGGCAGGGAGCCCGAGTACTTC. The chain uses TRBV30 and TRBJ2-7; 7 nucleotides line up with TRBD2. After removal of 8 bases from V and 11 bases from J, the junction contained 18 bases not matched to a gene. Germline CDR1 is GTSNPN and CDR2 is SVGIG (reference sequence). The CDR3 is made up of 13 amino acids. The full variable domain, completed using reference TRBV30 and TRBJ2-7, is SQTIHQWPATLVQPVGSPLSLECTVEGTSNPNLYWYRQAAGRGLQLLFYSVGIGQISSEVPQNLSASRPQDRQFILSSKKLLLSDSGFYLCAGQSGGREPEYFGPGTRLTVT.

The chain carries TRBV12-3 or TRBV12-4 and TRBJ2-4, with D possibly matching TRBD2 (5 bases). The CDR3 consists of 18 residues. Trimming removed 1 base from V and 1 base from J, with 17 bases in between. CDR3 amino acids: CASSLGQSGLFAKNIQYF. CDR3 in DNA: TGTGCCAGCAGTTTAGGACAAAGCGGTCTTTTCGCCAAAAACATTCAGTACTTC.

The sample holds a few counts of this clonotype. This chain joins TRBV29-1 and TRBJ2-1; D tentatively fits TRBD1 or TRBD2 (7 bases each). V lost 0 bases and J 0 bases, leaving 12 bases between the germline ends. The V gene's germline CDR1 is SQVTM and CDR2 ANQGSEA. This CDR3 region has 16 residues. This CDR3 reads CSVEDQGGSSYNEQFF. The CDR3 DNA reads as TGCAGCGTTGAAGATCAGGGGGGGAGCTCCTACAATGAGCAGTTCTTC.

This clonotype was counted a few times. This chain uses TRBV20-1 with TRBJ2-7; the D gene is possibly TRBD1 (6 bases). In germline, CDR1 is DFQATT, CDR2 SNEGSKA (reference sequence). V was trimmed by 3 bases and J by 3 bases, leaving 15 bases between them. The CDR3 covers 14 residues. The CDR3 coding sequence is TGCAGTGCTAGTTGGCGACAGGATATCTACGAGCAGTACTTC. Amino acid sequence: CSASWRQDIYEQYF.

This clonotype turned up a few times. This chain uses TRBV25-1 with TRBJ2-1; TRBD2 aligns across 11 bases. This CDR3 region has 14 residues. Germline CDR1 is MGHDK and CDR2 is SYGVNS. V lost 5 bases, J lost 8 bases, and 5 bases stayed unmatched. The CDR3 DNA is TGTGCCAGCAGTACTAGCGGGAGTCTCGATGAGCAGTTCTTC. Translating it yields CASSTSGSLDEQFF.

The chain links TRBV7-2 to TRBJ1-3; 7 positions match TRBD1. CDR1 is SGHTA and CDR2 is FQGNSA in the germline V gene. The V gene end was trimmed by 4 bases and the J gene end by 0 bases; junction bases not matched to a gene: 6. The length of the CDR3 is 16 residues. CDR3 in amino acids: CASSSLQGYSGNTIYF. The CDR3 DNA reads as TGTGCCAGCAGCTCGTTACAGGGGTACTCTGGAAACACCATATATTTT.

This rearrangement joins TRBV12-3 or TRBV12-4 to TRBJ2-7, with D possibly called TRBD1 or TRBD2 (5 bases each). Trimming took 2 bases from V and 0 from J, leaving 11 bases between them. This CDR3 is built from 15 residues. CDR3 amino acids: CASSLWDPSSYEQYF. CDR3 nucleotide sequence: TGTGCCAGCAGTTTATGGGACCCGAGCTCCTACGAGCAGTACTTC.

This clonotype occurred a few times. This sequence joins TRBV25-1 and TRBJ2-1; D is unresolved. The CDR3 has 13 residues. The germline V gene encodes CDR1 MGHDK and CDR2 SYGVNS. Trimming left V 4 bases short and J 7 bases short, with 11 bases between. The DNA for the CDR3 is TGTGCCAGCAGTGTGGCCGGGTTGAATGAGCAGTTCTTC. Translated, it gives CASSVAGLNEQFF.

The table lists this clonotype with a few counts. This chain connects TRBV28 to TRBJ2-3; D is ambiguous. The CDR3 has 12 residues. Trimming took 4 bases from V and 4 from J, leaving 6 bases between them. Germline CDR1 and CDR2: MDHEN and SYDVKM. The CDR3 sequence: CASSWSPDTQYF. DNA of the CDR3: TGTGCCAGCAGTTGGTCCCCAGATACGCAGTATTTT.